This is a list of T cell receptor beta chains from one sample in a study of blood T cell repertoires in COVID-19. Here immunoSEQ multiplex PCR was the method, and the copy in TCRdb shows in-frame clones only, minus some. The profile covers 60,000 to 90,000 clones, with about 70% appearing a single time and over 20% taken by the ten largest. The source material was peripheral blood. The receptors here all came from a man aged 55 to 70 with acute or convalescent COVID-19. The CDR3 runs from the conserved cysteine through the conserved F or W. A D gene is named only where the DNA matches it firmly. Size values are once, few and many counts, or a class for expanded clones, and some rows have none.

cdr3_length,clone_size,j_call,d_call,v_call,cdr3_aa,cdr3_nt
16,-,TRBJ1-6,TRBD1,TRBV4-1,CASSLRRDRNNSPLHF,TGCGCCAGCAGCCTCCGCCGGGACAGAAATAATTCACCCCTCCACTTT
14,-,TRBJ2-2,-,TRBV4-1,CASTTDPNIGELFF,TGCGCCAGTACGACAGATCCCAACATCGGGGAGCTGTTTTTT
16,many,TRBJ1-1,-,TRBV5-6,CASSLRISPEDTEAFF,TGTGCCAGCAGCTTAAGAATTAGCCCTGAGGACACTGAAGCTTTCTTT
13,-,TRBJ2-2,TRBD1,TRBV5-1,CASSLQGAGELFF,TGCGCCAGCAGCTTACAGGGGGCTGGGGAGCTGTTTTTT
14,-,TRBJ2-5,TRBD1,TRBV7-2,CASSLGGQGATQYF,TGTGCCAGCAGCTTAGGGGGACAGGGGGCGACCCAGTACTTC
17,-,TRBJ2-6,-,TRBV19,CASTEGGYLSGANVLTF,TGTGCCAGTACCGAGGGGGGGTACCTCTCTGGGGCCAACGTCCTGACTTTC
14,few,TRBJ2-7,-,TRBV5-6,CASSFQGLWGEQYF,TGTGCCAGCAGCTTTCAGGGTCTTTGGGGCGAGCAGTACTTC
14,-,TRBJ2-2,TRBD1,TRBV9,CASSAGTGNGELFF,TGTGCCAGCAGCGCCGGGACAGGGAACGGGGAGCTGTTTTTT
15,-,TRBJ2-6,-,TRBV24-1,CATSDPGDGANVLTF,TGTGCCACCAGTGATCCAGGGGACGGGGCCAACGTCCTGACTTTC
16,-,TRBJ1-4,-,TRBV4-1,CASSQDWAGRNEKLFF,TGCGCCAGCAGCCAAGATTGGGCGGGCCGAAATGAAAAACTGTTTTTT
15,-,TRBJ2-3,TRBD1,TRBV6-5,CASSRTGSFTDTQYF,TGTGCCAGCAGTCGGACAGGGAGTTTCACAGATACGCAGTATTTT
14,-,TRBJ1-2,TRBD1,TRBV7-9,CASIGTGGYYGYTF,TGTGCCAGCATCGGGACAGGGGGCTACTATGGCTACACCTTC
15,-,TRBJ1-2,-,TRBV19,CASSPLKSGTYGYTF,TGTGCCAGTAGTCCTCTAAAGAGCGGGACCTATGGCTACACCTTC
14,-,TRBJ2-4,TRBD1,TRBV28,CASSPTGVGDIQYF,TGTGCCAGCAGTCCGACAGGGGTGGGGGACATTCAGTACTTC
10,-,TRBJ2-1,-,TRBV20-1,CSARLNEQFF,TGCAGTGCTAGACTCAATGAGCAGTTCTTC
15,-,TRBJ1-4,-,TRBV28,CASSLGFTPNEKLFF,TGTGCCAGCAGTCTCGGTTTTACCCCCAATGAAAAACTGTTTTTT
12,-,TRBJ1-5,-,TRBV19,CASRDSDQPQHF,TGTGCCAGTCGAGACAGCGATCAGCCCCAGCATTTT
16,few,TRBJ2-7,TRBD2,TRBV28,CASCQASGSDYYEQYF,TGTGCCAGCTGTCAGGCTAGCGGGAGTGATTATTACGAGCAGTACTTC
16,-,TRBJ2-1,TRBD2,TRBV7-2,CASSLAGGVLAGGQFF,TGTGCCAGCAGCTTAGCGGGAGGGGTACTAGCGGGAGGTCAGTTCTTC
14,few,TRBJ2-1,TRBD1,TRBV27,CASSLQGDYNEQFF,TGTGCCAGCAGTTTACAGGGGGATTACAATGAGCAGTTCTTC
13,once,TRBJ2-7,TRBD1,TRBV13,CASSAGQDDEQYF,TGTGCCAGCAGCGCGGGACAGGACGACGAGCAGTACTTC
16,-,TRBJ2-1,TRBD2,TRBV9,CASSVEALADYNEQFF,TGTGCCAGCAGCGTAGAAGCCCTAGCGGACTACAATGAGCAGTTCTTC
14,-,TRBJ2-7,-,TRBV11-2,CASSTSDSSYEQYF,TGTGCCAGCAGCACCTCTGACAGCTCCTACGAGCAGTACTTC
12,-,TRBJ2-3,-,TRBV28,CATGHTTDTQYF,TGTGCCACGGGACACACCACAGATACGCAGTATTTT
17,once,TRBJ2-6,TRBD1,TRBV10-3,CAISEMGQGPGANVLTF,TGTGCCATCAGTGAGATGGGACAGGGGCCTGGGGCCAACGTCCTGACTTTC
13,few,TRBJ1-1,-,TRBV28,CASSSPGEREAFF,TGTGCCAGCAGTTCCCCGGGAGAGCGGGAAGCTTTCTTT
14,-,TRBJ2-3,TRBD1,TRBV10-3,CAITRDRGRDTQYF,TGTGCCATCACAAGGGACAGGGGGCGCGATACGCAGTATTTT
13,-,TRBJ2-1,-,TRBV19,CASSILVSGEQFF,TGTGCCAGTAGTATCTTAGTATCGGGTGAGCAGTTCTTC
15,few,TRBJ2-3,TRBD2,TRBV9,CASSVVAGVADTQYF,TGTGCCAGCAGCGTAGTAGCGGGGGTAGCAGATACGCAGTATTTT
13,-,TRBJ2-7,-,TRBV18,CASSPSLGVEQYF,TGTGCCAGCTCACCATCCCTCGGGGTCGAGCAGTACTTC
15,once,TRBJ2-2,-,TRBV6-5,CASSYRDSNTGELFF,TGTGCCAGCAGTTACCGGGACTCTAACACCGGGGAGCTGTTTTTT
17,-,TRBJ2-2,TRBD1,TRBV5-6,CASSLEGQGAFSGELFF,TGTGCCAGCAGCTTGGAGGGCCAGGGGGCTTTTTCCGGGGAGCTGTTTTTT